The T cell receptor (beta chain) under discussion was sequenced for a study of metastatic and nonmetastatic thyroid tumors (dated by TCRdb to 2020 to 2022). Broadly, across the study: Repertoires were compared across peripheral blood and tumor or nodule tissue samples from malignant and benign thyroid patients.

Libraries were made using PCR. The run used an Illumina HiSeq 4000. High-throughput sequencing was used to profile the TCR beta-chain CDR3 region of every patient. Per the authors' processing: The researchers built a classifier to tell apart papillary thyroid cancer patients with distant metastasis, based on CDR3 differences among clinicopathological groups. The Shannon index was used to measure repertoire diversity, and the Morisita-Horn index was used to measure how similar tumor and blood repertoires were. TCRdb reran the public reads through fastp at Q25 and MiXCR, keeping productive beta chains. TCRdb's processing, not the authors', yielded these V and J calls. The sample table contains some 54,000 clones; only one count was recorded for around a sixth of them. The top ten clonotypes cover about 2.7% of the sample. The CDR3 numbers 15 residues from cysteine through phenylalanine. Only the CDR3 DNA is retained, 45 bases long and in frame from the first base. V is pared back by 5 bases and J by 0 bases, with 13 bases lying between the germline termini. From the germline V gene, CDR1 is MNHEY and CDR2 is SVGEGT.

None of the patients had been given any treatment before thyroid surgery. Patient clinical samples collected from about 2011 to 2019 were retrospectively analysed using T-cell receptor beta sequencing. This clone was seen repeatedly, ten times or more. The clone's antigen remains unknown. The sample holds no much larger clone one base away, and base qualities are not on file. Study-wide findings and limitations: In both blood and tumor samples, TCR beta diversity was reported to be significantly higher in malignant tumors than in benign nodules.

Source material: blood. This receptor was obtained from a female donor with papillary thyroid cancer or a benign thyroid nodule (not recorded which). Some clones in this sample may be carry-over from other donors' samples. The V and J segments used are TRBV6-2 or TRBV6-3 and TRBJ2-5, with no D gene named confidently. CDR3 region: CASSGPSWYQETQYF. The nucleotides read TGTGCCAGCAGTGGACCCTCTTGGTACCAAGAGACCCAGTACTTC.